Below are 23 T cell receptor beta chains sequenced from a single sample in a study of technical replicates of blood from a handful of donors. Data came from immunoSEQ multiplex PCR; TCRdb stores just in-frame clones and leaves some out. Among about 49,000 clones, 92% were seen once, and the ten largest hold about 3.7%. Sequenced: PBMCs. These receptors all stem from a human donor in good health. Some clones in this sample may be carry-over from other donors' samples.

The chain combines TRBV19 with TRBJ1-2; possibly TRBD1 for D (6 bases). The ends were cut back, 10 bases at V and 2 bases at J, with 14 bases in the middle. CDR1 is LNHDA, CDR2 SQIVND, per germline (reference sequence). The CDR3 runs to 13 residues. Here the CDR3 reads CATSQGENYGYTF. Written as DNA, the CDR3 is TGTGCCACATCACAGGGAGAGAACTATGGCTACACCTTC.

This chain connects TRBV6-1 to TRBJ1-3; D unresolved. Between the trimmed V and J ends, which lost 3 bases and 0 bases, there was a span of 9 bases. CDR3 length equals 15 residues. Germline CDR1 is MNHNS and CDR2 is SASEGT. This chain's CDR3 is CASSEPGYSGNTIYF. The CDR3 bases are TGTGCCAGCAGTGAGCCAGGCTACTCTGGAAACACCATATATTTT.

The V gene is TRBV5-6, the J gene TRBJ2-3, with TRBD2 identical over 9 bases. The V and J ends lost 4 bases and 6 bases, in that order; junction bases with no gene match: 12. The CDR3 runs to 16 residues. The germline V gene has CDR1 SGHDT and CDR2 YYEEEE. In DNA form, the CDR3 reads TGTGCCAGCAGCCTCCCAGGCGGGGGGGACTGGGATACGCAGTATTTT. Its translation is CASSLPGGGDWDTQYF.

CDR3 bases: TGTGCCTGGAGACATCAACGCCGGGACTTTCTCCCTGAGCTGTTTTTT. This translates into CAWRHQRRDFLPELFF. The V call is TRBV30, the J call TRBJ2-2, with a tentative D call TRBD2 (6 bases). Trimming stripped 3 bases from V and 11 bases from J, with 25 bases between. Germline V gene sequence: CDR1 GTSNPN, CDR2 SVGIG (reference sequence). There are 16 residues in the CDR3. The full variable domain, completed using reference TRBV30 and TRBJ2-2, is SQTIHQWPATLVQPVGSPLSLECTVEGTSNPNLYWYRQAAGRGLQLLFYSVGIGQISSEVPQNLSASRPQDRQFILSSKKLLLSDSGFYLCAWRHQRRDFLPELFFGEGSRLTVL.

The chain is built from TRBV19 and TRBJ2-3; 8 bases map to TRBD1. Germline V CDR1 and CDR2: LNHDA, SQIVND (reference sequence). V lost 5 bases, J lost 5 bases, and 15 bases stayed unmatched. CDR3 length: 17 amino acids. The CDR3 nucleotides read TGTGCCAGTAGTCCGGGTAGAACAGGGGGTATCAGAGATACGCAGTATTTT. This gives the protein CASSPGRTGGIRDTQYF.

The chain joins TRBV4-3 to TRBJ2-6; TRBD2 is a possible D gene (6 bases). CDR1 and CDR2 from the germline V gene are LGHNA and YSLEER. The CDR3 covers 16 residues. Trimming pared 3 bases from V and 0 bases from J, leaving 9 bases between. CDR3 loop: CASSQGGDSGANVLTF. CDR3 coding DNA: TGCGCCAGCAGCCAGGGAGGAGACTCTGGGGCCAACGTCCTGACTTTC.

The gene calls are TRBV5-1 and TRBJ2-7, with 7 positions matching TRBD2. Germline V gene data show CDR1 as SGHRS and CDR2 as YFSETQ. V was pared by 4 bases and J by 3 bases, with 10 bases of the junction left unmatched. There are 15 residues in the CDR3. CDR3: CASSRDTSEIYEQYF. The CDR3 coding sequence is TGCGCCAGCAGCAGAGACACTAGCGAGATCTACGAGCAGTACTTC. The whole variable domain, remainder taken from reference TRBV5-1 and TRBJ2-7, is KAGVTQTPRYLIKTRGQQVTLSCSPISGHRSVSWYQQTPGQGLQFLFEYFSETQRNKGNFPGRFSGRQFSNSRSEMNVSTLELGDSALYLCASSRDTSEIYEQYFGPGTRLTVT.

The gene calls are TRBV5-6 and TRBJ2-1; D is unclear. Germline V gives CDR1 SGHDT, CDR2 YYEEEE. The CDR3 has 13 residues. The germline V and J ends were trimmed by 2 bases and 7 bases, with 10 bases remaining between them. CDR3 amino acids: CASSLSLINEQFF. CDR3 nucleotides: TGTGCCAGCAGCTTAAGCTTGATTAATGAGCAGTTCTTC. Combining the CDR3 with reference TRBV5-6 and TRBJ2-1 gives the whole variable domain DAGVTQSPTHLIKTRGQQVTLRCSPKSGHDTVSWYQQALGQGPQFIFQYYEEEERQRGNFPDRFSGHQFPNYSSELNVNALLLGDSALYLCASSLSLINEQFFGPGTRLTVL.

This clone was recorded only once. The chain employs TRBV30 and TRBJ1-1; TRBD1 agrees at 8 bases. CDR1 GTSNPN and CDR2 SVGIG come from the germline V gene (reference sequence). The CDR3 runs 13 residues. V shed 5 bases and J 4 bases; nucleotides not matched to a gene: 6. CDR3 nucleotides: TGTGCCTGGGGACAGGGAGGGAGCACTGAAGCTTTCTTT. Protein: CAWGQGGSTEAFF.

The chain combines TRBV4-1 with TRBJ1-1, with D perhaps matching TRBD1 (6 bases). Germline V lookup: CDR1 MGHRA, CDR2 YSYEKL. The CDR3 totals 16 residues. The V end was cut by 1 base, the J end by 0 bases, with 12 bases between. The CDR3 nucleotides are TGCGCCAGCAGCCAAGGACAGGATAGGATGAACACTGAAGCTTTCTTT. This codes for CASSQGQDRMNTEAFF.

In this sample, this clone is medium-sized. The chain employs TRBV2 and TRBJ2-3; D is unresolved. The germline CDR1 and CDR2 sequences are SNHLY and FYNNEI. The CDR3 totals 12 residues. V lost 6 bases and J lost 4, with 8 bases in between. The CDR3 bases are TGTGCCAGCAGCGCGCCCGCAGATACGCAGTATTTT. It specifies CASSAPADTQYF.

J is TRBJ2-7 and V is TRBV7-8, with D possibly matching TRBD2 (6 bases). V lost 1 base and J lost 0, with 13 bases in between. Germline V gene lookup returns CDR1 SGHVS and CDR2 FQNEAQ. The length of the CDR3 is 16 residues. The CDR3 here is CASSLGVAVISYEQYF. CDR3 in DNA: TGTGCCAGCAGCTTAGGTGTAGCGGTTATCTCCTACGAGCAGTACTTC.

J is TRBJ1-5 and V is TRBV19; the D is unclear. The CDR3 has 16 residues. Looked up from germline, CDR1 is LNHDA and CDR2 is SQIVND (reference sequence). Trimming removed 4 bases at V and 0 bases at J, with 13 bases between. The CDR3 protein is CASSTGKSYSNQPQHF. The CDR3 DNA follows: TGTGCCAGTAGTACAGGAAAAAGCTATAGCAATCAGCCCCAGCATTTT.

This sequence joins TRBV7-3 and TRBJ2-3, with TRBD2 matching 7 bases. Germline lookup yields CDR1 SGHTA and CDR2 FQGTGA. Unmatched junction bases numbered 11, after V lost 0 bases and J lost 2 bases. The CDR3 contains 18 residues. DNA for the CDR3: TGTGCCAGCAGCTTAACGGCGGCTAGCGGAACCACCACAGATACGCAGTATTTT. Protein product: CASSLTAASGTTTDTQYF.

This rearrangement joins TRBV2 to TRBJ2-7; a weak D match, TRBD1 (5 bases). V dropped 6 bases and J dropped 3 bases, with 12 bases sitting between them. Germline loops: CDR1 SNHLY, CDR2 FYNNEI. The length of the CDR3 is 13 residues. The CDR3 reads CASRQETNYEQYF. The CDR3 DNA sequence: TGTGCCAGCAGACAGGAGACAAACTACGAGCAGTACTTC.

This rearrangement joins TRBV2 to TRBJ2-3; TRBD1 might be the D (6 bases). The CDR3 consists of 18 residues. Trimming took 6 bases from V and 0 from J, leaving 22 bases between them. In germline, CDR1 is SNHLY, CDR2 FYNNEI. The CDR3 nucleotides read TGTGCCAGCAGGCACCGGGACACCTTGCGAATTAGCACAGATACGCAGTATTTT. Encoded protein: CASRHRDTLRISTDTQYF.

The CDR3 sequence is CASSKSITGGTEAFF. In nucleotides, the CDR3 is TGTGCCAGCAGTAAATCCATCACAGGGGGCACTGAAGCTTTCTTT. The V gene is TRBV6-5, the J gene TRBJ1-1, with TRBD1 matching 8 bases. The CDR3 is 15 amino acids. J lost 4 bases, V lost 5 bases, and 9 bases had no gene match. Germline V gives CDR1 MNHEY, CDR2 SVGAGI.

This rearrangement joins TRBV4-2 to TRBJ1-2; D call uncertain. The length of the CDR3 is 15 residues. V shed 1 base and J shed 8 bases, with 17 bases lying between them. The germline V gene encodes CDR1 LGHNA and CDR2 YNFKEQ. CDR3 loop: CASSQVKGGQDGYTF. CDR3 bases: TGTGCCAGCAGCCAAGTAAAAGGAGGTCAAGACGGCTACACCTTC.

The V call is TRBV5-6, the J call TRBJ2-1; 12 positions agree with TRBD2. V lost 3 bases to trimming and J lost 9 bases; unmatched junction nucleotides: 13. The CDR3 sequence is 17 residues long. Germline V gene sequence: CDR1 SGHDT, CDR2 YYEEEE. The CDR3 nucleotides are TGTGCCAGCAGCTCGTTTCTTCTAGCGGGGGGGACTGGTGAGCAGTTCTTC. It translates to CASSSFLLAGGTGEQFF.

This clone was seen only a few times. The chain carries TRBV12-5 and TRBJ2-5; perhaps TRBD2 as D (5 bases). This CDR3 is built from 11 residues. Trimming pared 8 bases from V and 3 bases from J, leaving 7 bases between. Germline V gives CDR1 LGHNT, CDR2 FRNRAP. The CDR3 sequence: CASLGEETQYF. Here the CDR3 DNA reads TGTGCTAGTCTGGGAGAAGAGACCCAGTACTTC.

This clone was counted only a few times. The chain combines TRBV6-5 with TRBJ2-5, with TRBD1 identical over 8 bases. Germline CDR1 MNHEY, CDR2 SVGAGI. The CDR3 covers 14 residues. V was pared by 2 bases and J by 6 bases, with 5 bases of the junction left unmatched. In DNA form, the CDR3 reads TGTGCCAGCAGTTACGGACAGGGTATGAAGACCCAGTACTTC. Its protein is CASSYGQGMKTQYF.

The chain joins TRBV4-3 to TRBJ1-2, with D unresolved. The length of the CDR3 is 15 residues. The germline V and J ends were trimmed by 0 bases and 4 bases, with 12 bases remaining between them. Germline CDR1 LGHNA, CDR2 YSLEER. CDR3 sequence: CASSQDGPPGYGYTF. The CDR3 DNA reads as TGCGCCAGCAGCCAAGATGGCCCGCCAGGCTATGGCTACACCTTC.

The J gene is TRBJ2-1, the V gene TRBV5-1; 12 nucleotides line up with TRBD2. V dropped 4 bases and J dropped 4; count of bases not matched to a gene: 3. The CDR3 is 15 residues long. The V gene's germline CDR1 is SGHRS and CDR2 YFSETQ. CDR3 sequence (DNA): TGCGCCAGCAGCCGGGGGACTAGCGGGTACAATGAGCAGTTCTTC. Amino acids: CASSRGTSGYNEQFF.